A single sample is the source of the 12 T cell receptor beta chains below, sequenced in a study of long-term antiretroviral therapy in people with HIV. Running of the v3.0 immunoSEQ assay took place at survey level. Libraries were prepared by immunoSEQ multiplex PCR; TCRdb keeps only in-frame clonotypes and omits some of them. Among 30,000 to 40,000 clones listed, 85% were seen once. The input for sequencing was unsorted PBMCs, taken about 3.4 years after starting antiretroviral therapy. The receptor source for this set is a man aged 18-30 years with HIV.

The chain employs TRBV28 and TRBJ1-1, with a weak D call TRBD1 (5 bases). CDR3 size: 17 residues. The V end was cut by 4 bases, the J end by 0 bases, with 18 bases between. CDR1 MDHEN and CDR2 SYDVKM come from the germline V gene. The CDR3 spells CASSSFPTAYLNTEAFF. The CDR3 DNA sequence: TGTGCCAGCAGTTCTTTCCCGACAGCTTACTTGAACACTGAAGCTTTCTTT.

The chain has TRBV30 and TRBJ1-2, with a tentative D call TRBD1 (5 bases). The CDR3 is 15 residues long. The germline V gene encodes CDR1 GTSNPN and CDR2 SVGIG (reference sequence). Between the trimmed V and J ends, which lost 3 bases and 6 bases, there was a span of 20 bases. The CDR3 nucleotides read TGTGCCTGGAGCCTTGGGGACTGGCTGGGAAATGGCTACACCTTC. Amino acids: CAWSLGDWLGNGYTF.

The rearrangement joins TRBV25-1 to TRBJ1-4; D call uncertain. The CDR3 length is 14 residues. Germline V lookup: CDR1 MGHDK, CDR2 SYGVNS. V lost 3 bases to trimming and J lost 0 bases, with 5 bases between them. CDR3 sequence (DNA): TGTGCCAGCAGTGAGGCACCAACTAATGAAAAACTGTTTTTT. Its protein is CASSEAPTNEKLFF. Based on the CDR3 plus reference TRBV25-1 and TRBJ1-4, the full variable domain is EADIYQTPRYLVIGTGKKITLECSQTMGHDKMYWYQQDPGMELHLIHYSYGVNSTEKGDLSSESTVSRIRTEHFPLTLESARPSHTSQYLCASSEAPTNEKLFFGSGTQLSVL.

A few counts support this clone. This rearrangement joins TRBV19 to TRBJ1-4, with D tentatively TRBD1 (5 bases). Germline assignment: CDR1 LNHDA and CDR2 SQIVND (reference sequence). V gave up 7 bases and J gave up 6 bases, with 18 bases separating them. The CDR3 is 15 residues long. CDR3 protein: CASKLGLTGYEKLFF. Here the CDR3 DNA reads TGTGCCAGTAAGCTGGGGCTGACGGGGTATGAAAAACTGTTTTTT.

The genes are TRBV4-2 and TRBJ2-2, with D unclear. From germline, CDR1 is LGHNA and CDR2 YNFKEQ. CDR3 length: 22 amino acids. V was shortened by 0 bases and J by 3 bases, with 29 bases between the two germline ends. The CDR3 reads CASSQEGFGRVAAPLDTGELFF. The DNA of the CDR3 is TGTGCCAGCAGCCAAGAGGGGTTTGGCAGAGTCGCGGCCCCCCTGGACACCGGGGAGCTGTTTTTT.

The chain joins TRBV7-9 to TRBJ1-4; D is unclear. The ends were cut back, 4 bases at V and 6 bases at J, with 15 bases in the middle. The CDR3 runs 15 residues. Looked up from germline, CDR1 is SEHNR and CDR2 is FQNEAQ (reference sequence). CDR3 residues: CASSSEETLYEKLFF. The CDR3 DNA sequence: TGTGCCAGCAGCTCGGAAGAGACTTTGTATGAAAAACTGTTTTTT.

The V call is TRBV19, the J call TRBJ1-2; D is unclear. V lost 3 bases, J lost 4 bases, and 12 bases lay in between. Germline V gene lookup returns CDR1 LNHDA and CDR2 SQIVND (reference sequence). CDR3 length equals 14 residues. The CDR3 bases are TGTGCCAGTAGTATTGGCACAGCCCCCTATGGCTACACCTTC. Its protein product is CASSIGTAPYGYTF.

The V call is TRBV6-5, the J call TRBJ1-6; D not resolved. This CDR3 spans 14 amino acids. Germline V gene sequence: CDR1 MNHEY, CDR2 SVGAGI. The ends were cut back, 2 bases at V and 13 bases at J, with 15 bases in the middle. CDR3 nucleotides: TGTGCCAGCAGTTACAGAGACGGAGCCTTCCCCCTCCACTTT. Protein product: CASSYRDGAFPLHF.

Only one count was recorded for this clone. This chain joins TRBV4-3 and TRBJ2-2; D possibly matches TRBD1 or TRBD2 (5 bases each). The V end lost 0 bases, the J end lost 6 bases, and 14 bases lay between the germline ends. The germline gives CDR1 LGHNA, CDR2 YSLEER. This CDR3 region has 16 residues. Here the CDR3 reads CASSQEGVASAGELFF. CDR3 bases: TGCGCCAGCAGCCAAGAAGGGGTAGCGTCGGCCGGGGAGCTGTTTTTT.

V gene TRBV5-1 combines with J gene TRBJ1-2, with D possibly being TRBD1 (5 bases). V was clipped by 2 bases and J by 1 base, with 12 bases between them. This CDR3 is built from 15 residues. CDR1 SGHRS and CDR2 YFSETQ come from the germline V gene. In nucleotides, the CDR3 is TGCGCCAGCAGCTTTACGACAGACCTTAACTATGGCTACACCTTC. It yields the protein CASSFTTDLNYGYTF.

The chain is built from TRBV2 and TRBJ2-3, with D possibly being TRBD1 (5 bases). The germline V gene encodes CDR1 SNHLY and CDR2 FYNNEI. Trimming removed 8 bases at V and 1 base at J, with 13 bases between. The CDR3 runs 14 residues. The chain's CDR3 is CASPGFRGTDTQYF. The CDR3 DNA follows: TGTGCCAGCCCTGGGTTCAGGGGCACAGATACGCAGTATTTT.

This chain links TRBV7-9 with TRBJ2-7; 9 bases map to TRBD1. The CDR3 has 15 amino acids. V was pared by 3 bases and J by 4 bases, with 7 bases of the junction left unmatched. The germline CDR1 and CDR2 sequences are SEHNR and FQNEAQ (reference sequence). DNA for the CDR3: TGTGCCAGCAGCTTCATGGACAGGGGTTGGTACGAGCAGTACTTC. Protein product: CASSFMDRGWYEQYF. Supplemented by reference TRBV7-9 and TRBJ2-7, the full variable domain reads DTGVSQNPRHKITKRGQNVTFRCDPISEHNRLYWYRQTLGQGPEFLTYFQNEAQLEKSRLLSDRFSAERPKGSFSTLEIQRTEQGDSAMYLCASSFMDRGWYEQYFGPGTRLTVT.